Listed here is a single T cell receptor (beta chain). Generated by immunoSEQ multiplex PCR, the TCRdb table keeps only in-frame clones and is missing some. This table holds over 2 million clones, roughly 94% found once. The data derive from a study of shared clonotypes between healthy human individuals. Trimming took 6 bases from V and 1 from J, leaving 12 bases between them. CDR3 length: 14 residues. Looked up from germline, CDR1 is MNHNY and CDR2 is SVGAGI (reference sequence). The sequence was obtained from a man between 18 and 29 years old in good health. Material for sequencing was naive CD4+ T cells sorted from blood. Subset defined: CD45RA+ positively selected. The chain is built from TRBV6-6 and TRBJ2-5; unclear D gene. Here the CDR3 reads CASRPASTQETQYF. The DNA of the CDR3 is TGTGCCAGCAGGCCCGCTTCGACCCAAGAGACCCAGTACTTC.